Shown below are 2 T cell receptor beta chains from a single sample sequenced in a study of spatial heterogeneity in lung cancer. Findings and limits, study-wide: How many expanded intratumoral alpha and beta TCRs were present tracked the tumor mutation count, which was a count of nonsynonymous mutations.

The sample's time point: sample taken at primary tumor resection. Their antigens are not known. TCRdb re-called the 5' RACE reads through MiXCR, storing one row per CDR3 protein. The table has about 10,000 distinct CDR3 sequences, 12% seen once. The material was lung tumor tissue, obtained at surgery. The receptor set was obtained from a female donor with early-stage non-small cell lung cancer.

This clonotype came up a few times. The chain links TRBV12-3 or TRBV12-4 to TRBJ2-5; D gene ambiguous. Trimming shortened V by 3 bases and J by 4 bases, and 12 bases separated the two germline ends. The CDR3 consists of 14 residues. CDR3 in DNA: TGTGCCAGCAGTTTTTTGCTGACCAGAGAGACCCAGTACTTC. Residues: CASSFLLTRETQYF.

This clonotype is labeled as medium-sized (0.01 to 0.1%). The rearrangement uses TRBV2 and TRBJ2-7; 7 nucleotides line up with TRBD1. The CDR3 is made up of 14 amino acids. J gave up 2 bases and V 4 bases, and 5 bases lay outside the gene matches. Germline CDR1 SNHLY, CDR2 FYNNEI. The CDR3 sequence is CASSGETGPYEQYF. The CDR3 DNA sequence: TGTGCCAGCAGTGGAGAGACAGGGCCCTACGAGCAGTACTTC. The variable domain in full, with the rest retrieved from reference TRBV2 and TRBJ2-7, is EPEVTQTPSHQVTQMGQEVILRCVPISNHLYFYWYRQILGQKVEFLVSFYNNEISEKSEIFDDQFSVERPDGSNFTLKIRSTKLEDSAMYFCASSGETGPYEQYFGPGTRLTVT.